Each of the 5 T cell receptor beta chains below was sequenced from the same sample in a study of T-cell memory formation after mild COVID-19. TCRdb fed the 5' RACE reads into MiXCR, producing one record per CDR3 protein. The sample yields about 84,000 distinct CDR3 sequences, about 15% seen once. Sequencing input: PBMCs or a T cell subset sorted from them (not recorded which). Receptors originate from an adult woman who had mild COVID-19 (a few samples of this study predate the infection). Cell type and time point are not known.

Only a few counts were recorded for this clonotype. This chain joins TRBV5-1 and TRBJ2-5; no firm D call. The CDR3 totals 14 residues. The germline V gene has CDR1 SGHRS and CDR2 YFSETQ. Trimming cost V 4 bases and J 1 base, with 11 bases left between them. Here the CDR3 reads CASSGVAGQETQYF. DNA for the CDR3: TGCGCCAGCAGCGGGGTGGCTGGCCAAGAGACCCAGTACTTC.

This clonotype was counted ten times or more. The chain carries TRBV15 and TRBJ2-7; D is uncertain. CDR3 size: 13 residues. Trimming removed 6 bases from V and 1 base from J, with 10 bases in between. Germline V gives CDR1 LNHNV, CDR2 YYDKDF (reference sequence). This CDR3 is CATSMKGSYEQYF. The CDR3 nucleotides are TGTGCCACCAGTATGAAGGGATCCTACGAGCAGTACTTC. Together with reference TRBV15 and TRBJ2-7, the CDR3 gives the full variable domain: DAMVIQNPRYQVTQFGKPVTLSCSQTLNHNVMYWYQQKSSQAPKLLFHYYDKDFNNEADTPDNFQSRRPNTSFCFLDIRSPGLGDTAMYLCATSMKGSYEQYFGPGTRLTVT.

The chain uses TRBV29-1 and TRBJ2-3; 7 positions agree with TRBD2. Germline-derived CDR1 and CDR2 are SQVTM and ANQGSEA. V shed 6 bases, J shed 3 bases, and the junction held 24 bases outside the gene matches. The CDR3 loop spans 19 amino acids. CDR3 loop: CSVPRGREGRTGLTDTQYF. DNA for the CDR3: TGCAGCGTCCCACGGGGGAGGGAGGGACGCACGGGGCTTACAGATACGCAGTATTTT.

This clonotype was picked up a small number of times. V gene TRBV29-1 combines with J gene TRBJ2-1; TRBD2 agrees at 8 bases. This CDR3 is built from 14 residues. Germline CDR1 and CDR2: SQVTM and ANQGSEA. V shed 4 bases, J shed 6 bases, and the junction held 8 bases outside the gene matches. This chain's CDR3 is CSVVLAGKSNEQFF. The CDR3 DNA reads as TGCAGCGTTGTTCTAGCGGGCAAGTCCAATGAGCAGTTCTTC.

This clonotype was recorded many times. The chain uses TRBV7-6 and TRBJ2-1; TRBD2 might be the D (6 bases). Trimming cost V 2 bases and J 4 bases, with 18 bases left between them. CDR1 and CDR2 (germline): SGHVS, FNYEAQ. This CDR3 contains 17 residues. This chain's CDR3 is CASSLRGTGVTYNEQFF. CDR3 sequence (DNA): TGTGCCAGCAGCTTAAGGGGAACGGGGGTAACATACAATGAGCAGTTCTTC.